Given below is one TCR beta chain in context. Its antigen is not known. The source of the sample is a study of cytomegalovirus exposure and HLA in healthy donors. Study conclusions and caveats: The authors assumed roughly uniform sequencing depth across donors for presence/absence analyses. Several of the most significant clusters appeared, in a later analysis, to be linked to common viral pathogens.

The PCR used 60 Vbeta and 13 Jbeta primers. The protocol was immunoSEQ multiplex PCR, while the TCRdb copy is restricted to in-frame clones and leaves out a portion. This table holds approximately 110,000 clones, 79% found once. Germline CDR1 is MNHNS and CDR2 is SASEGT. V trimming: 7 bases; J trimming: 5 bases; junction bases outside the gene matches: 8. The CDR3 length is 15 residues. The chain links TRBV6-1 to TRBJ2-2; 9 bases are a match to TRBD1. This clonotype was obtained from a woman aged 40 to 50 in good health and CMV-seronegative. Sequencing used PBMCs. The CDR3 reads CASIRRTGATGELFF. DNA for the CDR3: TGTGCCAGCATCAGAAGGACAGGGGCAACCGGGGAGCTGTTTTTT.